This T cell receptor (beta chain) was recovered during a study of blood T cell repertoires in COVID-19. V gave up 0 bases and J gave up 10 bases, with 11 bases separating them. Per germline, CDR1 SGDLS and CDR2 YYNGEE. This CDR3 is built from 14 residues. The assay was immunoSEQ multiplex PCR, and TCRdb's table has in-frame clones only and misses some. The sample contains 140,000 to 150,000 clones, around 84% of which appear only once. V usage is TRBV9 and J usage is TRBJ1-6; perhaps TRBD1 as D (6 bases). Sequenced material: peripheral blood. This TCR came from a man between 60 and 75 years old with active or convalescent COVID-19. The DNA of the CDR3 is TGTGCCAGCAGCGTAGATAGGGGGAGATCACCCCTCCACTTT. Translation: CASSVDRGRSPLHF.